Listed below are T cell receptor beta chains from one sample, sequenced in a study of blood T cell repertoires in COVID-19. Clones were sequenced by immunoSEQ multiplex PCR, and TCRdb holds only the in-frame ones, with some missing. The sample includes approximately 300,000 clones, over 75% of them seen just once. What was sequenced was PBMCs or T cells enriched from blood (not recorded which). These receptors were obtained from a woman in her late teens or twenties who had recovered from COVID-19. CDR3s include the opening cysteine and the closing phenylalanine or tryptophan. Clone size is given for some rows only: seen once, a few or many times, or a class if the clone is expanded.

V gene	J gene	clone size	CDR3 protein
TRBV19	TRBJ1-2	few	CASSRGAGSYGYTF
TRBV30	TRBJ1-1	NA	CASQGNSAEAFF
TRBV3-1/TRBV3-2	TRBJ2-5	once	CASSQSYQETQYF
TRBV5-1	TRBJ2-1	NA	CASSLAGDRRRNEQFF
TRBV3-1/TRBV3-2	TRBJ1-6	NA	CASSQTHYNSPLHF
TRBV4-1	TRBJ1-1	NA	CASSQVVGVNTEAFF
TRBV5-4	TRBJ2-1	NA	CASSSGLENNEQFF
TRBV19	TRBJ2-7	NA	CASSKTGPYEQYF
TRBV2	TRBJ1-3	NA	CAKSRGDSGNTIYF
TRBV6-5	TRBJ1-2	NA	CASSYTGRVTGGYTF
TRBV19	TRBJ1-1	once	CASSIGQGSTEAFF
TRBV5-1	TRBJ2-7	NA	CASSLPPASGSTEEQYF
TRBV10-3	TRBJ1-1	NA	CAISDSLSAGGTEAFF
TRBV11-2	TRBJ1-2	NA	CASSLVQGGHYTF
TRBV19	TRBJ2-7	NA	CASSVGTGGSYEQYF
TRBV12-5	TRBJ2-7	NA	CASAAATGYEQYF
TRBV24-1	TRBJ2-2	many	CAGQANTGELFF
TRBV20-1	TRBJ1-1	NA	CSALIGSLF
TRBV7-9	TRBJ2-4	NA	CASSFRGQGEAKNIQYF
TRBV18	TRBJ1-1	NA	CASSPLTGDGTEAFF
TRBV5-6	TRBJ2-7	NA	CASSRQGPYEQYF
TRBV28	TRBJ1-2	NA	CASSFSANYGYTF
TRBV28	TRBJ1-2	NA	CASSLELHGYTF
TRBV19	TRBJ1-3	NA	CASSAVVGSSGNTIYF
TRBV18	TRBJ1-2	once	CASSKLGQSNYGYTF
TRBV7-3	TRBJ2-2	NA	CASSPSVTGELFF
TRBV13	TRBJ2-3	NA	CASSPKAVSNTDTQYF
TRBV20-1	TRBJ1-2	NA	CSARDNTF
TRBV30	TRBJ1-5	NA	CAWSLPGQPQHF
TRBV29-1	TRBJ1-2	few	CSVVKTDYGYTF
TRBV5-6	TRBJ2-7	NA	CASSGIAFYYEQYF
TRBV6-5	TRBJ1-1	NA	CASSYYEDTEAFF
TRBV9	TRBJ2-5	NA	CASSPGGLQETQYF
TRBV7-9	TRBJ1-1	NA	CASSSRATEAFF
TRBV30	TRBJ1-4	once	CAWSLQGAVEKLFF
TRBV19	TRBJ2-6	NA	CASSLTGGLFSGANVLTF
TRBV18	TRBJ1-2	NA	CASSPAGQPLSGGYTF
TRBV4-2	TRBJ2-1	NA	CASSLLDHGGNEQFF
TRBV5-6	TRBJ2-1	NA	CASSWGRGLGNEQFF
TRBV30	TRBJ2-7	NA	CAWSAMTDTEQYF
TRBV5-4	TRBJ1-1	NA	CASSPQQDNTEAFF
TRBV20-1	TRBJ2-1	NA	CSASEGAAYNEQFF
TRBV12-5	TRBJ1-1	few	CASGLLRTVNTEAFF
TRBV3-1/TRBV3-2	TRBJ1-1	NA	CASSQEVGSFTEAFF
TRBV4-1	TRBJ2-1	NA	CASSQAGGPYNEQFF
TRBV28	TRBJ1-2	NA	CASSLGQGAFNGYTF
TRBV2	TRBJ2-7	NA	CASRRQGHTYEQYF
TRBV19	TRBJ2-3	NA	CASSISPVREACF
TRBV4-1	TRBJ2-1	NA	CASSPERGGYNEQFF
TRBV5-6	TRBJ2-7	NA	CASSWRTLGTYEQYF
TRBV6-5	TRBJ2-2	NA	CASGGQGTTGELFF
TRBV4-1	TRBJ1-6	NA	CASSQVGSPLHF
TRBV20-1	TRBJ1-1	once	CSAEGVTEAFF
TRBV11-2	TRBJ1-3	NA	CASSLAAGLGNTIYF
TRBV28	TRBJ1-3	NA	CASSPPHRVFSGNTIYF
TRBV21-1	TRBJ1-3	NA	CASSKDPTADSGNTIYF
TRBV21-1	TRBJ1-1	NA	CASSKVRQKNTEAFF
TRBV19	TRBJ1-1	few	CASSTGRVTEAFF
TRBV5-8	TRBJ1-2	NA	CASSSFMARKYNYGYTF
TRBV2	TRBJ2-1	NA	CASRLGLPGNNEQFF